Listed below are T cell receptor beta chains from one sample, sequenced in a study of OX40 agonist ivuxolimab in advanced cancers. Repertoires were generated with immunoSEQ multiplex PCR, while TCRdb's copy carries only in-frame clones and drops some. This repertoire shows tens of thousands of clones, about 80% found once; its top ten account for roughly 1.9%. Specimen: CD4+ or CD8+ T cells sorted from blood, collected in a trial of the OX40 agonist ivuxolimab. Receptors originate from an adult with an advanced solid tumor such as melanoma, head and neck, liver or kidney cancer. Each CDR3 is given with its conserved first and last residue. A D gene is named only where the DNA matches it firmly. A clone size is listed for some rows: how often the clone was seen (once, few, many), or a class if it is expanded.

J gene: TRBJ2-7
clone size: -
D gene: -
V gene: TRBV4-3
CDR3 protein: CASSPRVNPYEQYF
CDR3 DNA: TGCGCCAGCAGCCCCAGGGTCAACCCCTACGAGCAGTACTTC

J gene: TRBJ2-5
clone size: once
D gene: -
V gene: TRBV28
CDR3 protein: CASSYGGGQETQYF
CDR3 DNA: TGTGCCAGCAGTTACGGGGGTGGACAAGAGACCCAGTACTTC

J gene: TRBJ2-5
clone size: -
D gene: TRBD1
V gene: TRBV29-1
CDR3 protein: CSSRTGGGQETQYF
CDR3 DNA: TGCAGCTCCCGGACAGGGGGCGGCCAAGAGACCCAGTACTTC

J gene: TRBJ1-2
clone size: -
D gene: TRBD1
V gene: TRBV19
CDR3 protein: CASSILVEQGEANYGYTF
CDR3 DNA: TGTGCCAGTAGTATCCTCGTTGAACAGGGGGAAGCTAACTATGGCTACACCTTC

J gene: TRBJ1-2
clone size: -
D gene: -
V gene: TRBV6-6
CDR3 protein: CASSPPVNYGYTF
CDR3 DNA: TGTGCCAGCAGTCCCCCGGTCAACTATGGCTACACCTTC

J gene: TRBJ1-2
clone size: -
D gene: -
V gene: TRBV10-2
CDR3 protein: CASSSTGGRGGYGYTF
CDR3 DNA: TGCGCCAGCAGCTCAACCGGGGGTCGGGGGGGATATGGCTACACCTTC

J gene: TRBJ2-7
clone size: -
D gene: -
V gene: TRBV15
CDR3 protein: CATSRDRSYEQYF
CDR3 DNA: TGTGCCACCAGCAGAGATCGATCCTACGAGCAGTACTTC

J gene: TRBJ1-3
clone size: -
D gene: -
V gene: TRBV7-6
CDR3 protein: CASSLNTGPASGNTIYF
CDR3 DNA: TGTGCCAGCAGCTTAAATACTGGGCCAGCGTCAGGAAACACCATATATTTT

J gene: TRBJ1-4
clone size: -
D gene: TRBD1
V gene: TRBV2
CDR3 protein: CASSLTRTGYEKLFF
CDR3 DNA: TGTGCCAGCAGCCTCACTAGGACAGGGTATGAAAAACTGTTTTTT

J gene: TRBJ1-2
clone size: -
D gene: TRBD1
V gene: TRBV5-1
CDR3 protein: CASSLRTGDGYGYTF
CDR3 DNA: TGCGCCAGCAGCCTCAGGACAGGGGACGGCTATGGCTACACCTTC

J gene: TRBJ2-1
clone size: -
D gene: TRBD2
V gene: TRBV29-1
CDR3 protein: CSSSGRGGAYEQFF
CDR3 DNA: TGCAGCTCGTCCGGGCGCGGGGGGGCCTATGAGCAGTTCTTC

J gene: TRBJ2-7
clone size: -
D gene: -
V gene: TRBV27
CDR3 protein: CASPLPGGAGLLGPNEQYF
CDR3 DNA: TGTGCCAGCCCCCTACCGGGGGGCGCAGGTTTATTGGGTCCCAACGAGCAGTACTTC

J gene: TRBJ1-6
clone size: -
D gene: -
V gene: TRBV6-5
CDR3 protein: CASSYGPNSPLHF
CDR3 DNA: TGTGCCAGCAGTTACGGACCCAATTCACCCCTCCACTTT

J gene: TRBJ2-1
clone size: -
D gene: TRBD1
V gene: TRBV5-1
CDR3 protein: CASSLYTGTGAYNEQFF
CDR3 DNA: TGCGCCAGCAGCTTGTACACCGGGACAGGGGCCTACAATGAGCAGTTCTTC

J gene: TRBJ1-5
clone size: -
D gene: -
V gene: TRBV19
CDR3 protein: CASSNTGTNSDQPQHF
CDR3 DNA: TGTGCCAGTAGTAACACCGGGACAAACTCTGATCAGCCCCAGCATTTT

J gene: TRBJ2-3
clone size: -
D gene: TRBD2
V gene: TRBV2
CDR3 protein: CASRRSSAGESYF
CDR3 DNA: TGTGCCAGCAGGAGGTCTAGCGCGGGGGAATCGTATTTT

J gene: TRBJ2-7
clone size: -
D gene: TRBD2
V gene: TRBV15
CDR3 protein: CATSRGPSGLQYF
CDR3 DNA: TGTGCCACCAGCAGAGGCCCTAGCGGACTACAGTACTTC

J gene: TRBJ1-1
clone size: once
D gene: TRBD1
V gene: TRBV6-6
CDR3 protein: CASRGDRANTEAFF
CDR3 DNA: TGTGCCAGCAGAGGGGACAGGGCCAACACTGAAGCTTTCTTT

J gene: TRBJ1-6
clone size: once
D gene: -
V gene: TRBV5-6
CDR3 protein: CASSAFSRGSGSPLHF
CDR3 DNA: TGTGCCAGCAGTGCCTTCTCCCGGGGTTCGGGATCACCCCTCCACTTT

J gene: TRBJ1-6
clone size: -
D gene: -
V gene: TRBV5-1
CDR3 protein: CASSPTENSPLHF
CDR3 DNA: TGCGCCAGCAGCCCAACGGAAAATTCACCCCTCCACTTT

J gene: TRBJ1-4
clone size: few
D gene: -
V gene: TRBV19
CDR3 protein: CASSLGGMGEKLFF
CDR3 DNA: TGTGCCAGTAGTCTCGGCGGGATGGGTGAAAAACTGTTTTTT

J gene: TRBJ1-1
clone size: few
D gene: -
V gene: TRBV7-9
CDR3 protein: CASSPGTEAFF
CDR3 DNA: TGTGCCAGCAGCCCGGGCACTGAAGCTTTCTTT

J gene: TRBJ2-3
clone size: -
D gene: -
V gene: TRBV28
CDR3 protein: CASIHVRGSTDTQYF
CDR3 DNA: TGTGCCAGCATCCATGTCAGAGGAAGCACAGATACGCAGTATTTT

J gene: TRBJ1-5
clone size: once
D gene: TRBD1
V gene: TRBV10-2
CDR3 protein: CASSRDRVEPQHF
CDR3 DNA: TGCGCCAGCAGCCGGGACAGGGTTGAGCCCCAGCATTTT

J gene: TRBJ1-5
clone size: -
D gene: -
V gene: TRBV28
CDR3 protein: CASSPLGPSYHQPQHF
CDR3 DNA: TGTGCCAGCAGTCCTTTAGGGCCGTCGTACCATCAGCCCCAGCATTTT

J gene: TRBJ2-5
clone size: once
D gene: TRBD1
V gene: TRBV5-6
CDR3 protein: CASSLLDRLYQETQYF
CDR3 DNA: TGTGCCAGCAGCCTCCTGGACAGGCTGTACCAAGAGACCCAGTACTTC

J gene: TRBJ1-3
clone size: -
D gene: -
V gene: TRBV6-1
CDR3 protein: CASSRPGNTIYF
CDR3 DNA: TGTGCCAGCAGTCGTCCGGGAAACACCATATATTTT

J gene: TRBJ1-2
clone size: -
D gene: -
V gene: TRBV28
CDR3 protein: CASSLRIYGYTF
CDR3 DNA: TGTGCCAGCAGTTTACGGATCTATGGCTACACCTTC

J gene: TRBJ1-2
clone size: -
D gene: TRBD1
V gene: TRBV29-1
CDR3 protein: CSVGTGGNYGYTF
CDR3 DNA: TGCAGCGTTGGTACAGGGGGCAACTATGGCTACACCTTC

J gene: TRBJ1-2
clone size: -
D gene: -
V gene: TRBV27
CDR3 protein: CASSLARDNNYGYTF
CDR3 DNA: TGTGCCAGCAGTTTGGCTCGGGACAACAACTATGGCTACACCTTC

J gene: TRBJ2-5
clone size: -
D gene: TRBD2
V gene: TRBV13
CDR3 protein: CASSLGGGAWETQYF
CDR3 DNA: TGTGCCAGCAGCTTAGGCGGGGGGGCCTGGGAGACCCAGTACTTC

J gene: TRBJ2-1
clone size: -
D gene: TRBD2
V gene: TRBV27
CDR3 protein: CASRLEAGGPYNEQFF
CDR3 DNA: TGTGCCAGCAGACTTGAAGCGGGGGGGCCCTACAATGAGCAGTTCTTC

J gene: TRBJ1-4
clone size: -
D gene: -
V gene: TRBV9
CDR3 protein: CASSAQTGTGNEKLFF
CDR3 DNA: TGTGCCAGCAGCGCTCAAACAGGGACCGGTAATGAAAAACTGTTTTTT

J gene: TRBJ1-2
clone size: once
D gene: -
V gene: TRBV5-1
CDR3 protein: CASSLGQSPGYTF
CDR3 DNA: TGCGCCAGCAGCTTGGGACAGTCTCCGGGCTACACCTTC

J gene: TRBJ2-7
clone size: once
D gene: -
V gene: TRBV5-1
CDR3 protein: CASSSTQEGGQYF
CDR3 DNA: TGCGCCAGCAGCTCCACTCAAGAGGGGGGCCAGTACTTC

J gene: TRBJ2-5
clone size: -
D gene: -
V gene: TRBV7-9
CDR3 protein: CASSLDLGGRAQYF
CDR3 DNA: TGTGCCAGCAGCTTAGATCTGGGAGGCCGAGCCCAGTACTTC

J gene: TRBJ2-3
clone size: -
D gene: TRBD2
V gene: TRBV6-6
CDR3 protein: CASSLGLAGAIDTQYF
CDR3 DNA: TGTGCCAGCAGTTTAGGACTAGCGGGGGCAATAGATACGCAGTATTTT

J gene: TRBJ2-2
clone size: once
D gene: -
V gene: TRBV30
CDR3 protein: CAWIKSGSAGELFF
CDR3 DNA: TGTGCCTGGATAAAGAGCGGTTCGGCCGGGGAGCTGTTTTTT

J gene: TRBJ1-2
clone size: -
D gene: -
V gene: TRBV2
CDR3 protein: CASSERGVGGYTF
CDR3 DNA: TGTGCCAGCAGTGAAAGGGGAGTCGGGGGCTACACCTTC

J gene: TRBJ1-2
clone size: -
D gene: TRBD1
V gene: TRBV5-1
CDR3 protein: CASSALTGTGYGYTF
CDR3 DNA: TGCGCCAGCAGCGCTCTAACCGGGACAGGGTACGGCTACACCTTC

J gene: TRBJ1-6
clone size: -
D gene: -
V gene: TRBV5-1
CDR3 protein: CASSAMSSYNSPLHF
CDR3 DNA: TGCGCCAGCAGCGCGATGAGCTCCTATAATTCACCCCTCCACTTT

J gene: TRBJ1-1
clone size: -
D gene: -
V gene: TRBV15
CDR3 protein: CATSRGGEINTEAFF
CDR3 DNA: TGTGCCACCAGCAGAGGGGGGGAAATAAACACTGAAGCTTTCTTT

J gene: TRBJ2-7
clone size: -
D gene: -
V gene: TRBV2
CDR3 protein: CASSVGPKDGTYEQYF
CDR3 DNA: TGTGCCAGCAGTGTCGGACCCAAAGATGGCACCTACGAGCAGTACTTC

J gene: TRBJ2-7
clone size: -
D gene: TRBD2
V gene: TRBV7-9
CDR3 protein: CASSLAGTYEQYF
CDR3 DNA: TGTGCCAGCAGTCTAGCGGGAACCTACGAGCAGTACTTC

J gene: TRBJ1-4
clone size: -
D gene: -
V gene: TRBV19
CDR3 protein: CASRPRGGGWNEKLFF
CDR3 DNA: TGTGCCAGTAGACCAAGGGGAGGGGGATGGAATGAAAAACTGTTTTTT